These 3 T cell receptor beta chains were all obtained from the same sample, sequenced in a study of T cells expressing NK-cell markers. Reprocessing the 5' RACE reads, TCRdb reports a single entry for every CDR3 protein and omits DNA. This sample's table has 550,000 to 600,000 distinct CDR3 sequences. What was sequenced was blood T cells: a sorted CD56 or NKG2C T cell subset, CD4+ or CD8+ T cells, or bulk PBMC T cells (not recorded which). The source of these receptors is a young man in good health.

This sequence joins TRBV29-1 and TRBJ1-3; the D gene TCRdb calls, TRBD1, cannot be checked with no DNA. Germline V CDR1 and CDR2: SQVTM, ANQGSEA. The CDR3 is 13 amino acids. The CDR3 here is CSVPGPHGNTIYF.

V usage is TRBV10-3 and J usage is TRBJ2-3; the D call of TRBD2 rests on TCRdb alone, since no DNA is present to check it. CDR1 ENHRY and CDR2 SYGVKD come from the germline V gene. The CDR3 covers 17 residues. CDR3 sequence reads: CATKPTTQSGGTDTQYF.

CDR3 region: CAWSLSGFGEQFF. This chain uses TRBV30 with TRBJ2-1; the TRBD1 assignment by TCRdb is unverifiable without DNA. Germline V gives CDR1 GTSNPN, CDR2 SVGIG (reference sequence). The CDR3 extends over 13 amino acids. The complete variable domain, with remaining parts taken from reference TRBV30 and TRBJ2-1, reads SQTIHQWPATLVQPVGSPLSLECTVEGTSNPNLYWYRQAAGRGLQLLFYSVGIGQISSEVPQNLSASRPQDRQFILSSKKLLLSDSGFYLCAWSLSGFGEQFFGPGTRLTVL.